A single TCR beta chain is shown here with its context. The germline gene is not matched at one end of the junction; a read error may be the cause. The CDR3 extends over 14 amino acids. CDR1 and CDR2 (germline): LNHDA, SQIVND (reference sequence). 60 Vbeta and 13 Jbeta primers were used in PCR. How the authors handled the data: A later analysis tallied 65 million to 85 million unique TCR beta chains, around 12 million of them shared. Sequenced by immunoSEQ multiplex PCR; TCRdb stores in-frame clones only, minus some. V and J calls and clone size are copied from that table; D and trimming were computed from the DNA. The data hold about 150,000 clones, with roughly 71% observed a single time. This sample is drawn from a study of cytomegalovirus exposure and HLA in healthy donors.

This chain connects TRBV19 to TRBJ1-3; no clear D gene. The sequencing input was PBMCs. This sequence was found in a woman between 40 and 50 years old in good health and CMV-seronegative. DNA for the CDR3: TGTGCCAGTAGTATCGGTCAGCTTGGAGACACCATATATTTT. This gives the protein CASSIGQLGDTIYF.